This T cell receptor (beta chain) was recovered during a study of early T cells in non-severe SARS-CoV-2 infection. Whole-study context: Sequenced material consisted of bulk RNA (from unsorted whole blood), and chains were unpaired.

Germline CDR1 DFQATT, CDR2 SNEGSKA (reference sequence). CDR3 length equals 12 residues. TCRdb independently ran MiXCR on the 5' RACE reads; one entry per CDR3 protein. The table records 45,000 to 50,000 distinct CDR3 sequences, roughly 6.5% of them present only once. By its share, this clonotype is medium-sized. The clonotype was recovered from an adult who was a healthcare worker with PCR-confirmed SARS-CoV-2 infection or an uninfected control (not recorded which). Material: whole blood, obtained at baseline. The rearrangement uses TRBV20-1 and TRBJ2-3; D possibly uses TRBD1 or TRBD2 (6 bases each). CDR3 loop: CTAEGGTDTQYF. In DNA, the CDR3 is TGCACCGCGGAGGGGGGCACAGATACGCAGTATTTT.